Shown below are 24 T cell receptor beta chains from a single sample sequenced in a study of Ad26.COV2.S vaccination and SARS-CoV-2 variants. Described treatment: 19 received Ad26.COV2.S at low or high dose, single or two shots; about 5 received placebo; per-sample allocation not given. Day 63 following the first vaccine or placebo injection was when the samples were taken. Method: immunoSEQ multiplex PCR; TCRdb's copy keeps in-frame clones and lacks some. Among over 200,000 clones listed, approximately 87% were seen once. The starting material was peripheral blood, obtained in a trial of Ad26.COV2.S vaccine versus placebo. The receptors here all came from a person aged 18 to 59 who received the Ad26.COV2.S COVID-19 vaccine or a placebo.

The chain combines TRBV11-2 with TRBJ1-1; D unclear. Germline assignment: CDR1 SGHAT and CDR2 FQNNGV. V was trimmed by 1 base and J by 5 bases, leaving 8 bases between them. This CDR3 has 13 amino acids. CDR3 in DNA: TGTGCCAGCAGCTTAGGCCCGGGGACTGAAGCTTTCTTT. Translation: CASSLGPGTEAFF.

This chain connects TRBV6-1 to TRBJ1-5; D possibly corresponds to TRBD1 (5 bases). Trimming took off 3 bases at V and 0 bases at J, with 12 bases between the two ends. The CDR3 runs to 16 residues. Germline V gives CDR1 MNHNS, CDR2 SASEGT. Written as DNA, the CDR3 is TGTGCCAGCAGTGAGGACACCTTTTATAGCAATCAGCCCCAGCATTTT. It yields the protein CASSEDTFYSNQPQHF.

The chain carries TRBV10-3 and TRBJ1-5, with 7 bases fitting TRBD1. CDR3 length: 14 residues. With V trimmed by 5 bases and J by 3 bases, 4 bases remained unmatched. Per germline, CDR1 ENHRY and CDR2 SYGVKD. The CDR3 sequence is CAISLDRNNQPQHF. Here the CDR3 DNA reads TGTGCCATCAGTCTGGACAGGAACAATCAGCCCCAGCATTTT.

This chain connects TRBV7-3 to TRBJ2-1; no reliable D call. V lost 4 bases to trimming and J lost 9 bases, with 13 bases between them. CDR3 length: 13 residues. CDR1 and CDR2 (germline): SGHTA, FQGTGA. CDR3 sequence reads: CASSSDPGPEQFF. CDR3 in DNA: TGTGCCAGCAGCTCCGACCCCGGACCTGAGCAGTTCTTC. Full variable domain (outside the CDR3, taken from reference TRBV7-3 and TRBJ2-1): GAGVSQTPSNKVTEKGKYVELRCDPISGHTALYWYRQSLGQGPEFLIYFQGTGAADDSGLPNDRFFAVRPEGSVSTLKIQRTERGDSAVYLCASSSDPGPEQFFGPGTRLTVL.

The V and J genes are TRBV16 and TRBJ1-1; D remains unclear. This CDR3 is 12 amino acids long. Germline CDR1 reads KGHSY; CDR2 reads FQNENV. Between the trimmed V and J ends, which lost 4 bases and 10 bases, there was a span of 13 bases. CDR3 in amino acids: CASSLSGRAAFF. The CDR3 coding sequence is TGTGCCAGCAGCCTCTCCGGCCGTGCAGCTTTCTTT. Full variable domain (missing parts from reference TRBV16 and TRBJ1-1): GEEVAQTPKHLVRGEGQKAKLYCAPIKGHSYVFWYQQVLKNEFKFLISFQNENVFDETGMPKERFSAKCLPNSPCSLEIQATKLEDSAVYFCASSLSGRAAFFGQGTRLTVV.

The gene calls are TRBV9 and TRBJ2-3, with 8 bases aligning to TRBD1. The CDR3 has 16 residues. Trimming at V came to 0 bases and at J to 10 bases, leaving 13 bases not matched to a gene. Germline V gene lookup returns CDR1 SGDLS and CDR2 YYNGEE. The CDR3 region is CASSVGGQVGIGAQYF. CDR3 coding DNA: TGTGCCAGCAGCGTAGGGGGACAGGTCGGTATAGGGGCGCAGTATTTT.

This clone showed up just a few times. This rearrangement joins TRBV7-2 to TRBJ2-7; 11 nucleotides align to TRBD1. CDR1 SGHTA and CDR2 FQGNSA come from the germline V gene. Unmatched junction bases numbered 2, after V lost 1 base and J lost 3 bases. CDR3 length equals 15 residues. CDR3 DNA: TGTGCCAGCAGCTTAGGTGGGACAGGGGGCTACGAGCAGTACTTC. Amino acids: CASSLGGTGGYEQYF.

The DNA of the CDR3 is TGTGCCAGCAGCTTACGTCCCGGGAGCCCAAAACGAGATGAGCAGTTCTTC. It translates to CASSLRPGSPKRDEQFF. The V call is TRBV11-2, the J call TRBJ2-1; tentative D call: TRBD2 (6 bases). Trimming took off 2 bases at V and 8 bases at J, with 22 bases between the two ends. This CDR3 has 17 residues. The germline V gene encodes CDR1 SGHAT and CDR2 FQNNGV.

This chain uses TRBV11-2 with TRBJ1-2; 7 bases agree with TRBD1. CDR3 length: 14 amino acids. Germline CDR1 is SGHAT and CDR2 is FQNNGV. The ends lost 5 bases at V and 4 bases at J; junction bases unmatched: 7. The CDR3 loop reads CASSATGPGYGYTF. Here the CDR3 DNA reads TGTGCCAGCAGCGCGACAGGGCCGGGCTATGGCTACACCTTC.

This clone was counted only a few times. The V gene is TRBV2, the J gene TRBJ2-1, with 12 bases lining up with TRBD2. The V segment lost 2 bases and the J segment 10 bases; nucleotides outside the gene matches: 6. This CDR3 has 15 amino acids. Germline values: CDR1 SNHLY, CDR2 FYNNEI. CDR3 coding DNA: TGTGCCAGCAGTGAAACCCTAGCGGGGGGGAGCGAGCAGTTCTTC. Translated: CASSETLAGGSEQFF.

This rearrangement joins TRBV7-2 to TRBJ1-1, with D unclear. V was pared by 1 base and J by 7 bases, with 7 bases between. Germline assignment: CDR1 SGHTA and CDR2 FQGNSA. This CDR3 contains 12 residues. CDR3 in amino acids: CASSLGVGEAFF. The CDR3 region has the DNA TGTGCCAGCAGCTTAGGGGTTGGTGAAGCTTTCTTT.

The V and J genes are TRBV6-5 and TRBJ1-3, with a weak D call TRBD1 (5 bases). Germline V gene sequence: CDR1 MNHEY, CDR2 SVGAGI. CDR3 size: 14 residues. Trimming left V 7 bases short and J 0 bases short, with 10 bases between. The CDR3 bases are TGTGCCAGCACCCAGGGCTACTCTGGAAACACCATATATTTT. Translating it yields CASTQGYSGNTIYF.

The V and J genes are TRBV29-1 and TRBJ1-1; D is unresolved. The V gene lost 0 bases and the J gene lost 1 base, with 12 bases spanning the gap. From germline, CDR1 is SQVTM and CDR2 ANQGSEA. The CDR3 contains 15 residues. CDR3 protein: CSVEDLGRTNTEAFF. The CDR3 DNA is TGCAGCGTTGAAGATCTCGGGAGAACGAACACTGAAGCTTTCTTT.

This chain connects TRBV7-2 to TRBJ2-3; 13 bases agree with TRBD2. Germline lookup yields CDR1 SGHTA and CDR2 FQGNSA. The junction had 11 bases not matched to a gene; V was cut back by 5 bases and J by 15 bases. The CDR3 has 14 amino acids. The DNA of the CDR3 is TGTGCCAGCAGCCCAAGGACTAGCGGGGGTGTAACCTATTTT. This translates into CASSPRTSGGVTYF.

J is TRBJ2-1 and V is TRBV19, with D tentatively TRBD2 (6 bases). The CDR3 contains 16 residues. CDR1 and CDR2 (germline): LNHDA, SQIVND (reference sequence). Trimming took off 3 bases at V and 0 bases at J, with 12 bases between the two ends. As DNA, the CDR3 is TGTGCCAGTAGTATTCAGGAGGGACGCTCCTACAATGAGCAGTTCTTC. Protein product: CASSIQEGRSYNEQFF.

This clone was recorded only once. V gene TRBV6-6 combines with J gene TRBJ1-4, with D perhaps TRBD1 (5 bases). The CDR3 spans 13 residues. V was trimmed by 5 bases and J by 8 bases, leaving 12 bases between them. CDR1 and CDR2 (germline): MNHNY, SVGAGI (reference sequence). CDR3 sequence (DNA): TGTGCCAGCAGTAACGACAGTCGGGAAAAACTGTTTTTT. Residues: CASSNDSREKLFF.

This chain connects TRBV19 to TRBJ2-3; D is perhaps TRBD1 or TRBD2 (5 bases each). The CDR3 has 15 amino acids. CDR1 and CDR2 from the germline V gene are LNHDA and SQIVND (reference sequence). The V end was cut by 2 bases, the J end by 2 bases, with 11 bases between. In nucleotides, the CDR3 is TGTGCCAGTAGTATAACGGGGCCTTTCACAGATACGCAGTATTTT. Translating it yields CASSITGPFTDTQYF.

This clone was seen a single time. The chain uses TRBV28 and TRBJ2-7; D is unresolved. This CDR3 is built from 15 residues. V was pared by 5 bases and J by 5 bases, with 19 bases between. CDR1 is MDHEN and CDR2 is SYDVKM in the germline V gene. CDR3 bases: TGTGCCAGCAGTCCGACGGGCCCCGCACCCCACGAGCAGTACTTC. Translating gives CASSPTGPAPHEQYF. Looking up the rest from reference TRBV28 and TRBJ2-7 gives the full variable domain: DVKVTQSSRYLVKRTGEKVFLECVQDMDHENMFWYRQDPGLGLRLIYFSYDVKMKEKGDIPEGYSVSREKKERFSLILESASTNQTSMYLCASSPTGPAPHEQYFGPGTRLTVT.

V usage is TRBV4-3 and J usage is TRBJ2-1, with a possible D match to TRBD2 (6 bases). Germline V gene data show CDR1 as LGHNA and CDR2 as YSLEER. This CDR3 region has 18 residues. Deletions cut 0 bases from V and 8 bases from J, with 23 bases between. The CDR3 region has the DNA TGCGCCAGCAGCCAAGAGGGCCAGGGTATAGTCCGCGGGGATGAGCAGTTCTTC. Protein sequence: CASSQEGQGIVRGDEQFF.

The chain joins TRBV29-1 to TRBJ1-2, with D unclear. The CDR3 covers 15 residues. CDR1 SQVTM and CDR2 ANQGSEA come from the germline V gene. Trimming removed 6 bases from V and 3 bases from J, with 20 bases in between. The CDR3 bases are TGCAGCGTACCTAGGACTAACCTGATGTACTATGGCTACACCTTC. This translates into CSVPRTNLMYYGYTF.

This chain links TRBV28 with TRBJ1-4; unclear D gene. V was shortened by 3 bases and J by 4 bases, with 12 bases between the two germline ends. Germline V gene lookup returns CDR1 MDHEN and CDR2 SYDVKM. The CDR3 length is 15 residues. CDR3 nucleotide sequence: TGTGCCAGCAGTTTCGGGGAGAGGCTTAATGAAAAACTGTTTTTT. Its protein product is CASSFGERLNEKLFF.

This clone has a single count. The chain couples TRBV6-6 to TRBJ1-2; 11 nucleotides line up with TRBD1. This CDR3 contains 16 residues. From germline, CDR1 is MNHNY and CDR2 SVGAGI (reference sequence). The junction had 12 bases not matched to a gene; V was cut back by 2 bases and J by 10 bases. DNA for the CDR3: TGTGCCAGCAGTTACCCGACAGGACAGGGGGCGGGTGACTACACCTTC. Amino acid sequence: CASSYPTGQGAGDYTF.

This chain links TRBV5-1 with TRBJ1-4; 11 nucleotides line up with TRBD1. V was clipped by 3 bases and J by 5 bases; unmatched bases: 6. Germline loops: CDR1 SGHRS, CDR2 YFSETQ. The CDR3 is 16 residues long. Written as DNA, the CDR3 is TGCGCCAGCAGCTCCGTGGACAGGGGGCGGAATGAAAAACTGTTTTTT. Encoded protein: CASSSVDRGRNEKLFF.

V gene TRBV7-2 combines with J gene TRBJ1-2; TRBD1 aligns across 11 bases. Germline V gene data show CDR1 as SGHTA and CDR2 as FQGNSA. The CDR3 has 15 amino acids. V lost 4 bases to trimming and J lost 5 bases; unmatched junction nucleotides: 6. The CDR3 DNA sequence: TGTGCCAGCAGCTCCCAGGACAGGGGGCATTATGGCTACACCTTC. This translates into CASSSQDRGHYGYTF.